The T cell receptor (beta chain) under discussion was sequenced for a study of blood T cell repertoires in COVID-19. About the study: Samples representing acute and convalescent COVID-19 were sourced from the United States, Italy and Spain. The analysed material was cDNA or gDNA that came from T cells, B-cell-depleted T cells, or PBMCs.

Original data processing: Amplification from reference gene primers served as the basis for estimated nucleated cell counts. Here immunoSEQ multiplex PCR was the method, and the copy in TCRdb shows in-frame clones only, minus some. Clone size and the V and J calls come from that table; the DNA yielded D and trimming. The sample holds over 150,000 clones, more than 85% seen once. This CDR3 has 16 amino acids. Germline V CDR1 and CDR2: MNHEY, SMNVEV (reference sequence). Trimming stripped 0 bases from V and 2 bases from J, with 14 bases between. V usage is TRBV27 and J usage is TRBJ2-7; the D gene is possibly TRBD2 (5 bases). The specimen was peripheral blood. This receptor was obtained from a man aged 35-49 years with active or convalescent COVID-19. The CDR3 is CASSLSYGVVTYEQYF. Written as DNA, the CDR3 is TGTGCCAGCAGTTTATCGTACGGGGTTGTGACCTACGAGCAGTACTTC.